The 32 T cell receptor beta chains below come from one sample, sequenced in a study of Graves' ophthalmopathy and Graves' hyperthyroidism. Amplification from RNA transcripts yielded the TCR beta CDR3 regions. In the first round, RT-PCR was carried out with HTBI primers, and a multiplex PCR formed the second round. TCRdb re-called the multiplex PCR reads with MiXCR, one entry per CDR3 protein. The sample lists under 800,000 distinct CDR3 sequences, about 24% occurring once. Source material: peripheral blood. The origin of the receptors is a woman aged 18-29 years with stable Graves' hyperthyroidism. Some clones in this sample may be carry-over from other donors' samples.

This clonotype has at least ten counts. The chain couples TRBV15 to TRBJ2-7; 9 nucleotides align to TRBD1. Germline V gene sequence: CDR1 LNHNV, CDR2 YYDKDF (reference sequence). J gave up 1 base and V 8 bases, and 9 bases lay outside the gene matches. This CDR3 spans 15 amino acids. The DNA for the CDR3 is TGTGCCACCCTTTCAAATGGACAGGGGTCCTACGAGCAGTACTTC. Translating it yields CATLSNGQGSYEQYF.

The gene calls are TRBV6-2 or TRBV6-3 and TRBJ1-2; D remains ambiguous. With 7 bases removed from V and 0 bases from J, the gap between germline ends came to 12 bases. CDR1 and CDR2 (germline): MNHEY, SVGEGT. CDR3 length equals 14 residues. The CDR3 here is CASTFSRANYGYTF. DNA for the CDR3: TGTGCCAGCACCTTTTCCCGAGCTAACTATGGCTACACCTTC.

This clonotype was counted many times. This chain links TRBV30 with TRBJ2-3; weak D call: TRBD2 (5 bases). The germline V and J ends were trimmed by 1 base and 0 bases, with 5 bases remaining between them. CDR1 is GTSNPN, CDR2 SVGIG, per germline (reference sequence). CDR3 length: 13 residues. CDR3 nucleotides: TGTGCCTGGAGTGGGACTAGCACAGATACGCAGTATTTT. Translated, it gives CAWSGTSTDTQYF.

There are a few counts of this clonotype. The CDR3 sequence: CASSLGRGVGVETEAFF. The CDR3 region has the DNA TGTGCCAGCAGTTTGGGCCGGGGGGTAGGAGTGGAGACTGAAGCTTTCTTT. This chain connects TRBV12-3 or TRBV12-4 to TRBJ1-1; a weak D match, TRBD1 (5 bases). This CDR3 has 17 amino acids. Trimming removed 3 bases from V and 5 bases from J, with 22 bases in between.

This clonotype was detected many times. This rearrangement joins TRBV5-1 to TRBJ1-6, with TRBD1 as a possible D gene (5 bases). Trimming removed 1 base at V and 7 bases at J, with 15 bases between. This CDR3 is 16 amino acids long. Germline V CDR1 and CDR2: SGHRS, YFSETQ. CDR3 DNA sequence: TGCGCCAGCAGCTTGATTCCAGGGTCCTCAAATTCACCCCTCCACTTT. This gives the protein CASSLIPGSSNSPLHF.

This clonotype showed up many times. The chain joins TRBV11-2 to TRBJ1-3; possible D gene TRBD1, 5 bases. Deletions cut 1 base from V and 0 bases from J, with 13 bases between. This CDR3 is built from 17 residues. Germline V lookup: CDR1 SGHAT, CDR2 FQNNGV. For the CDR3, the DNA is TGTGCCAGCAGCTTAGTAGGGGCCCAAAACTCTGGAAACACCATATATTTT. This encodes CASSLVGAQNSGNTIYF.

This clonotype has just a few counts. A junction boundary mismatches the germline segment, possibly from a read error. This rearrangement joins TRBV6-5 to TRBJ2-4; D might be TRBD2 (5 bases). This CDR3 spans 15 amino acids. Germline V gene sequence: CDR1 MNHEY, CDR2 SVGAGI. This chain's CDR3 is CASSYSAEGKNIKYF. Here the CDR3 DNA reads TGTGCCAGCAGTTACTCTGCAGAGGGCAAAAACATTAAGTACTTC.

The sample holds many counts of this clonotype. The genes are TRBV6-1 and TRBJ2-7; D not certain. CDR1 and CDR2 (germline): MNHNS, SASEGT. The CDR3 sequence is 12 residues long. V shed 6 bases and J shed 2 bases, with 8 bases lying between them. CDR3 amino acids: CASREKPYEQYF. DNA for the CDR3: TGTGCCAGCAGAGAAAAACCCTACGAGCAGTACTTC.

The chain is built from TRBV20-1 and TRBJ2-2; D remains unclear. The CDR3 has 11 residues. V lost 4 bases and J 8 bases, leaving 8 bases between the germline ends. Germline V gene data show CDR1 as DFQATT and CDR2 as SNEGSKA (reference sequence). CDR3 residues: CSATRAGELFF. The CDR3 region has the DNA TGCAGTGCTACCCGGGCGGGGGAGCTGTTTTTT.

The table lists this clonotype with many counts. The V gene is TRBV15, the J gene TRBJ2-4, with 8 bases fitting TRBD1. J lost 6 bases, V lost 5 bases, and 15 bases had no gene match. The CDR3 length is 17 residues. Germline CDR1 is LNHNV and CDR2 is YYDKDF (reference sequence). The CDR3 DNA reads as TGTGCCACCAGCGGGACGGACAGGGCCCAATTCGGAAACATTCAGTACTTC. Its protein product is CATSGTDRAQFGNIQYF.

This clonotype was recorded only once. The DNA for the CDR3 is TGCAGTGCTGACCACCAGGAGCGGGGGGGCACCGGGGAGCTGTTTTTT. This gives the protein CSADHQERGGTGELFF. The chain combines TRBV20-1 with TRBJ2-2, with 10 nucleotides matching TRBD2. Germline values: CDR1 DFQATT, CDR2 SNEGSKA (reference sequence). V gave up 5 bases and J gave up 4 bases; unmatched junction bases: 10. The CDR3 runs 16 residues.

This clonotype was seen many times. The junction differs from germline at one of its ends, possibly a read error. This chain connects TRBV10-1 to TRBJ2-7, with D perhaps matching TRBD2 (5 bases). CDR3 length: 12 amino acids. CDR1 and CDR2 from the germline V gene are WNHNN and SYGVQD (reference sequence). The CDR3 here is CASGDGGYEQYF. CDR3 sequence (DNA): TGCGCCAGCGGTGACGGAGGCTACGAGCAGTACTTC.

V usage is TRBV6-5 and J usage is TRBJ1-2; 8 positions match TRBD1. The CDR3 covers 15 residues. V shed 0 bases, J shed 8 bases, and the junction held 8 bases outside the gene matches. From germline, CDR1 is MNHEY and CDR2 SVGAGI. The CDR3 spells CASSYSGRGLYGYTF. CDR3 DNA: TGTGCCAGCAGTTACTCGGGCAGGGGGCTCTACGGCTACACCTTC.

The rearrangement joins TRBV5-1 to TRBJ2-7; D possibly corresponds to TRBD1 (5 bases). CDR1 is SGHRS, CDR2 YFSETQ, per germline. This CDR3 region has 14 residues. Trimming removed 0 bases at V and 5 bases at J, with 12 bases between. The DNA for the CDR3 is TGCGCCAGCAGCTTGGTATCAGGGTCCCACGAGCAGTACTTC. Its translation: CASSLVSGSHEQYF.

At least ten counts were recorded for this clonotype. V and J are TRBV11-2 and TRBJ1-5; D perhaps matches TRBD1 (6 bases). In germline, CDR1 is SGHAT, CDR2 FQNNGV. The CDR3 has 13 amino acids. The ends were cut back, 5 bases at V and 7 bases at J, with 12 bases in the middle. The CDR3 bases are TGTGCCAGCAGCCAGGGACATGAGCAGCCCCAGCATTTT. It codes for CASSQGHEQPQHF.

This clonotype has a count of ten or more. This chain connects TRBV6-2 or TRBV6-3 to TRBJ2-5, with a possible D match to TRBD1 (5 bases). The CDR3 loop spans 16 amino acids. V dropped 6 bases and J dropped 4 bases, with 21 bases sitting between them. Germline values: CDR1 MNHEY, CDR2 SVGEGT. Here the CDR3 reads CASRPLPGSQGETQYF. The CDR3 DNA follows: TGTGCCAGCAGACCTCTCCCCGGGTCCCAGGGAGAGACCCAGTACTTC.

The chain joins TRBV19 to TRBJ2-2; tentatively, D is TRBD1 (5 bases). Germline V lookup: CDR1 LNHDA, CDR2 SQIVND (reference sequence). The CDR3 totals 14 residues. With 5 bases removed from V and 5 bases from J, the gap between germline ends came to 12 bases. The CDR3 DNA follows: TGTGCCAGTAGTGCTGGACATTCGACCGGGGAGCTGTTTTTT. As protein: CASSAGHSTGELFF.

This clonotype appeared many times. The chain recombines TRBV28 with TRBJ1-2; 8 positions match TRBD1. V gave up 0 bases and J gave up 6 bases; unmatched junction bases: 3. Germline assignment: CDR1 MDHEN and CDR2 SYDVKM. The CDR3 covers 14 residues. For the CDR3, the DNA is TGTGCCAGCAGTTTATGGAGGACAGGGAATGGCTACACCTTC. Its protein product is CASSLWRTGNGYTF.

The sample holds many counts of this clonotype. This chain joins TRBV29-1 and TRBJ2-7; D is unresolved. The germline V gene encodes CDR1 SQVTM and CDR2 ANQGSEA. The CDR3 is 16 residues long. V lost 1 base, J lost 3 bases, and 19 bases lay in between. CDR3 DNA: TGCAGCGTTGAAGCTAATACTCACGGATTTGGCTACGAGCAGTACTTC. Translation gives CSVEANTHGFGYEQYF.

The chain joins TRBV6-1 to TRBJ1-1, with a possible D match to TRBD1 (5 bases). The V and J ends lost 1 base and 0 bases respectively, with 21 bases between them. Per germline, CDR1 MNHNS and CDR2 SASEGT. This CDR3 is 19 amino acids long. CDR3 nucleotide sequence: TGTGCCAGCAGTGAAGTTAGTACCTGGGACGTAAATATGAACACTGAAGCTTTCTTT. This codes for CASSEVSTWDVNMNTEAFF.

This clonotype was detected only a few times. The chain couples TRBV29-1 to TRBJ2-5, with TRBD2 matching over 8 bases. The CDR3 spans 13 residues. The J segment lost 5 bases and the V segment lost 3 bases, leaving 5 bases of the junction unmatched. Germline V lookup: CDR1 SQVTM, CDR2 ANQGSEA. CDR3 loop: CSVDSGGRETQYF. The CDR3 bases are TGCAGCGTTGATTCGGGCGGGAGGGAGACCCAGTACTTC.

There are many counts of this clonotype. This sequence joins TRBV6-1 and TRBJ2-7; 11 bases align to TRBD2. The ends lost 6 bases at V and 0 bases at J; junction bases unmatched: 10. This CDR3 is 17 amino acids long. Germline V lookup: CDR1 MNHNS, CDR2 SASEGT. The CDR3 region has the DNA TGTGCCAGCAGGCCTAGCGGGAGGTATACGATCTCCTACGAGCAGTACTTC. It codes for CASRPSGRYTISYEQYF.

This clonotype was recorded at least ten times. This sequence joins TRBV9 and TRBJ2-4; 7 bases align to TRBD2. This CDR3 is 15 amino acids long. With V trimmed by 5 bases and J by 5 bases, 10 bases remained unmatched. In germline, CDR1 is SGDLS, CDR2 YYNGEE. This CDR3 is CASSSNPAGENIQYF. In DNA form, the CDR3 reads TGTGCCAGCAGTTCTAATCCCGCGGGGGAAAACATTCAGTACTTC.

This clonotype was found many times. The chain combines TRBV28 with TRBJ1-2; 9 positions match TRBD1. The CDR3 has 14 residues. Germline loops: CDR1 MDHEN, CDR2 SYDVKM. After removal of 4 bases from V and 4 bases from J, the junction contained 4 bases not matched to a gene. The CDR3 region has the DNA TGTGCCAGCAGTTCTACAGGGGGCAGCTATGGCTACACCTTC. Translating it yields CASSSTGGSYGYTF.

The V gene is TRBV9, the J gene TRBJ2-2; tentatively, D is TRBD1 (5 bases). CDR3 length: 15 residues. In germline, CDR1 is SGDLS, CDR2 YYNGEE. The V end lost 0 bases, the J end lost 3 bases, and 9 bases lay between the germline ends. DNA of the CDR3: TGTGCCAGCAGCGTAGTGGACACCTACACCGGGGAGCTGTTTTTT. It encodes CASSVVDTYTGELFF. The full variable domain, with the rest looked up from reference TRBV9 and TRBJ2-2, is DSGVTQTPKHLITATGQRVTLRCSPRSGDLSVYWYQQSLDQGLQFLIQYYNGEERAKGNILERFSAQQFPDLHSELNLSSLELGDSALYFCASSVVDTYTGELFFGEGSRLTVL.

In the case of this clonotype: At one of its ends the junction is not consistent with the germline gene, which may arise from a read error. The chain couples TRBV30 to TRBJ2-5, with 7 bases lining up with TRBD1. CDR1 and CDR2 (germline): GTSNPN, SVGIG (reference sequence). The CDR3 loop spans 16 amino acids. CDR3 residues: CAWSFSPGQPQETQDF. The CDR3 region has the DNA TGTGCCTGGAGTTTTTCCCCGGGACAGCCTCAGGAGACCCAGGACTTC. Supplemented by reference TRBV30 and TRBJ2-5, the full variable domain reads SQTIHQWPATLVQPVGSPLSLECTVEGTSNPNLYWYRQAAGRGLQLLFYSVGIGQISSEVPQNLSASRPQDRQFILSSKKLLLSDSGFYLCAWSFSPGQPQETQDFGPGTRLLVL.

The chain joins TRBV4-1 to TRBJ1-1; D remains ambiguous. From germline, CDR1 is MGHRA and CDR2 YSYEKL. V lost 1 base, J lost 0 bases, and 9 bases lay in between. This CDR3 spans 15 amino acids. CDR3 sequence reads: CASSQVVTMNTEAFF. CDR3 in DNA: TGCGCCAGCAGCCAAGTAGTGACAATGAACACTGAAGCTTTCTTT.

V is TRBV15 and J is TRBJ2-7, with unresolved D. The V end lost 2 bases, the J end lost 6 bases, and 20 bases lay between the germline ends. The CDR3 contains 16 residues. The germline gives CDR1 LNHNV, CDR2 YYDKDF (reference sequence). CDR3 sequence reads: CATSRRSLRSTSEQYF. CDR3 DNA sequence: TGTGCCACCAGCAGACGTTCTTTACGGTCAACGAGCGAGCAGTACTTC.

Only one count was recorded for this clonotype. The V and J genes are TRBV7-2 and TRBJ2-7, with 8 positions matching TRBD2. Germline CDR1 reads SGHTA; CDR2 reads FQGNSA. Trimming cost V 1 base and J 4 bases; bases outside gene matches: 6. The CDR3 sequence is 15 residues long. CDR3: CASSLGGGPLYEQYF. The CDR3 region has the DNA TGTGCCAGCAGCTTAGGCGGGGGGCCTTTGTACGAGCAGTACTTC.

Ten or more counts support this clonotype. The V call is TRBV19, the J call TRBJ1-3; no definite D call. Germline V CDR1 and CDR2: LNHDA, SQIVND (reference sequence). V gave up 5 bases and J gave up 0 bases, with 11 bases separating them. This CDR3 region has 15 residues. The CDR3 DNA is TGTGCCAGTAGTTTCCGGGCTTCCTCTGGAAACACCATATATTTT. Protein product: CASSFRASSGNTIYF.

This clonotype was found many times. The CDR3 DNA reads TGCAGTGCTAGATCAAGGGACTTCACCTTTAGATACGAGCAGTACTTC. Its protein product is CSARSRDFTFRYEQYF. The chain has TRBV20-1 and TRBJ2-7; possible D gene TRBD2, 6 bases. This CDR3 has 16 residues. The V end was cut by 2 bases, the J end by 4 bases, with 21 bases between. Looked up from germline, CDR1 is DFQATT and CDR2 is SNEGSKA (reference sequence).

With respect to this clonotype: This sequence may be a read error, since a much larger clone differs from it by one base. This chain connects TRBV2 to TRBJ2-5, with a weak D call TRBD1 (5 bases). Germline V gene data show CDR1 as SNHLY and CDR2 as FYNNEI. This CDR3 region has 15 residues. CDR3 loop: CASRDQGYSTETQDF. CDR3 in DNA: TGTGCCAGCAGGGATCAGGGATATAGTACGGAGACCCAGGACTTC.